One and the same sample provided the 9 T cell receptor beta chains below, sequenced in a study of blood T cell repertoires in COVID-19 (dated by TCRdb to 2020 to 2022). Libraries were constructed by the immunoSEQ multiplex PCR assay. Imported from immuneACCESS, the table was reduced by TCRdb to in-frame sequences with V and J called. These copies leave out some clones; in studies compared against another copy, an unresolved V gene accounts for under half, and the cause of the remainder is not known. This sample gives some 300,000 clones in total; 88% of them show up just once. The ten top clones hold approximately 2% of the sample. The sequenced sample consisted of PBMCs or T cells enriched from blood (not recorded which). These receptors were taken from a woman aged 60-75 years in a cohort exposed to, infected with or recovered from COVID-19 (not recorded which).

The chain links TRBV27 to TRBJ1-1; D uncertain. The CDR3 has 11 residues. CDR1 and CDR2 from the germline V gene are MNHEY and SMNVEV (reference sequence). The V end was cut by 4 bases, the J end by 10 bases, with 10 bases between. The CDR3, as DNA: TGTGCCAGCAGTTCCCGATCGGGAGCTTTCTTT. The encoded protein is CASSSRSGAFF.

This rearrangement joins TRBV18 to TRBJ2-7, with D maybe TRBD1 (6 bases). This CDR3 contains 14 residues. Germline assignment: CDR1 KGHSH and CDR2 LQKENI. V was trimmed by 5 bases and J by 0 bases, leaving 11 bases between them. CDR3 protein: CASSFQGSSYEQYF. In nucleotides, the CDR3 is TGTGCCAGCTCATTCCAGGGGTCCTCCTACGAGCAGTACTTC.

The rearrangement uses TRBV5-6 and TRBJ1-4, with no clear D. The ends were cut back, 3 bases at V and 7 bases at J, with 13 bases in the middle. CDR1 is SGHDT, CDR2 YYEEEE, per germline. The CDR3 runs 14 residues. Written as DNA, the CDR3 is TGTGCCAGCAGCTCTGGGCTGAAGACTGAAAAACTGTTTTTT. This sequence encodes CASSSGLKTEKLFF.

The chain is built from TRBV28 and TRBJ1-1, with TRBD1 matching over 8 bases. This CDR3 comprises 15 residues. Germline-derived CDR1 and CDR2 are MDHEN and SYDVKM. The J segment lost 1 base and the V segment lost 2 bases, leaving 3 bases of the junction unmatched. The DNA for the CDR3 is TGTGCCAGCAGTTTACCAACAGGGGGGAACACTGAAGCTTTCTTT. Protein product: CASSLPTGGNTEAFF.

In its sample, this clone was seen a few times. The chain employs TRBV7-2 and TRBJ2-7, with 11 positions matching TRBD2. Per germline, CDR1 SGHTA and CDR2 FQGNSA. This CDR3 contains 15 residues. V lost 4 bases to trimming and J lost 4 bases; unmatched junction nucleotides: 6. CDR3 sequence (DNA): TGTGCCAGCAGCTCCCCAAGGACTAGCGGGTACGAGCAGTACTTC. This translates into CASSSPRTSGYEQYF.

The CDR3 reads CASLYPSTGKNSPLHF. The CDR3 DNA follows: TGTGCCAGCCTGTACCCCTCGACAGGGAAAAATTCACCCCTCCACTTT. V is TRBV6-6 and J is TRBJ1-6, with 7 bases identical to TRBD1. Losses at the gene ends were 8 bases for V and 7 bases for J; bases not matched to a gene: 14. This CDR3 spans 16 amino acids. Germline-derived CDR1 and CDR2 are MNHNY and SVGAGI (reference sequence).

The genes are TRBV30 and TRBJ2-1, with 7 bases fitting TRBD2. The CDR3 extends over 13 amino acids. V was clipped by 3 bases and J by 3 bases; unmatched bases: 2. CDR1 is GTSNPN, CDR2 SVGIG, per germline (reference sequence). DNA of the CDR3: TGTGCCTGGAGCTCTAGCGGCTACAATGAGCAGTTCTTC. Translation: CAWSSSGYNEQFF.

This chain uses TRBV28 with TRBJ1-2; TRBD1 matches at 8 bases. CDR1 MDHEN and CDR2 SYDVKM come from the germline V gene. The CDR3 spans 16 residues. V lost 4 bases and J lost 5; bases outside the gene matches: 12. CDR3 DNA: TGTGCCAGCAGTTCCCCGGGGGACAGGCGTCCGTATGGCTACACCTTC. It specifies CASSSPGDRRPYGYTF.

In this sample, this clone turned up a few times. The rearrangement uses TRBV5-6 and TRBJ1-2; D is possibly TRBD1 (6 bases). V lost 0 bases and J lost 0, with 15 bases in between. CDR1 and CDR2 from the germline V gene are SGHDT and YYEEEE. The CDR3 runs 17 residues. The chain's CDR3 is CASSLAAGAAANYGYTF. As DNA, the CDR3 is TGTGCCAGCAGCTTGGCGGCAGGGGCCGCAGCTAACTATGGCTACACCTTC.